These 3 T cell receptor beta chains were all obtained from the same sample, sequenced in a study of neurological immune-mediated disorders. TCRdb redid the calling of the 5' RACE reads with MiXCR, one entry per CDR3 protein. The data contain 60,000 to 80,000 distinct CDR3 sequences, less than 6% of them singletons. Sequencing was done on a sample of PBMCs. These receptors all stem from a woman aged 50 to 65 with multiple sclerosis.

The chain recombines TRBV2 with TRBJ2-2; D is possibly TRBD1 or TRBD2 (5 bases each). Germline assignment: CDR1 SNHLY and CDR2 FYNNEI. The CDR3 extends over 13 amino acids. The V gene lost 6 bases and the J gene lost 6 bases, with 11 bases spanning the gap. Written as DNA, the CDR3 is TGTGCCAGCAGGGCACAGGAGGCCGGGGAGCTGTTTTTT. It is translated as CASRAQEAGELFF.

Ten or more counts support this clonotype. DNA for the CDR3: TGCGCCAGCAGCGACGGGTCCACGAAAGAGACCCAGTACTTC. It yields the protein CASSDGSTKETQYF. The chain has TRBV5-1 and TRBJ2-5; D gene ambiguous. This CDR3 region has 14 residues. Germline V gives CDR1 SGHRS, CDR2 YFSETQ. Trimming took off 4 bases at V and 3 bases at J, with 13 bases between the two ends.

This clonotype was recorded at least ten times. CDR3 DNA sequence: TGTGCCAGCAGCCCTCGGGGGGGAGCTGAGCAGTTCTTC. This gives the protein CASSPRGGAEQFF. The rearrangement links TRBV12-3 or TRBV12-4 to TRBJ2-1, with TRBD2 identical over 8 bases. The CDR3 is 13 amino acids. V gave up 6 bases and J gave up 9 bases; unmatched junction bases: 7.